This record looks at one T cell receptor (beta chain) sequence and its context. Its antigen is still unknown. Germline loops: CDR1 MNHEY, CDR2 SMNVEV (reference sequence). After removal of 1 base from V and 5 bases from J, the junction contained 8 bases not matched to a gene. CDR3 length: 16 residues. The data belong to a study of shared clonotypes between healthy human individuals. Findings and caveats of the study: A small donor pool kept down the genetic and exposure-history diversity that was represented. Tissue TCR repertoires likely differ from these blood-only repertoires.

Clones were sequenced by immunoSEQ multiplex PCR, and TCRdb holds only the in-frame ones, with some missing. Of 1,500,000 or so clones detected, approximately 98.5% appear once; the ten largest clones hold 0.36%. V gene TRBV27 combines with J gene TRBJ2-7, with 10 bases aligning to TRBD2. The sequenced sample was naive CD4+ T cells sorted from blood. Subset specified: CD45RA+ positively selected. The source of this sequence is a man under 40 in good health. The CDR3 nucleotides read TGTGCCAGCAGTTTATTCGCTAGCGGGAGCAAGAACGAGCAGTACTTC. It codes for CASSLFASGSKNEQYF.